These 9 T cell receptor beta chains share one sample of origin, sequenced in a study of early T cells in non-severe SARS-CoV-2 infection (TCRdb year 2021). The library was prepared using 5' RACE. TCRdb records NextSeq 500 as the sequencer. The raw public data were reprocessed by TCRdb itself: fastp quality trimming at Q25, MiXCR clonotype calling, in-frame beta chains only. Each entry is one CDR3 protein sequence, shown with its most common DNA and genes. This sample gives 55,000 to 65,000 distinct CDR3 sequences in total; around 13% of them show up just once. Roughly 4.5% of the sample lies in the top ten. Sequencing used whole blood. The receptors shown here come from an adult who was a healthcare worker with PCR-confirmed SARS-CoV-2 infection or an uninfected control (not recorded which).

The rearrangement joins TRBV20-1 to TRBJ2-5; D is ambiguous. Germline CDR1 and CDR2: DFQATT and SNEGSKA (reference sequence). V lost 3 bases and J 2 bases, leaving 10 bases between the germline ends. The CDR3 is 13 amino acids. Written as DNA, the CDR3 is TGCAGTGCTAGTGGCGGATCTCAAGAGACCCAGTACTTC. Its translation is CSASGGSQETQYF.

Many counts were recorded for this clonotype. This chain connects TRBV29-1 to TRBJ2-1, with 9 bases matching TRBD2. CDR1 is SQVTM, CDR2 ANQGSEA, per germline. This CDR3 spans 14 amino acids. The V segment lost 3 bases and the J segment 3 bases; nucleotides outside the gene matches: 3. As DNA, the CDR3 is TGCAGCGTTGAGGCTAGCGGGAACTACAATGAGCAGTTCTTC. This sequence encodes CSVEASGNYNEQFF.

This clonotype was seen repeatedly, ten times or more. V usage is TRBV7-8 and J usage is TRBJ1-1, with a tentative D call TRBD1 (6 bases). This CDR3 comprises 13 residues. Trimming removed 5 bases at V and 1 base at J, with 8 bases between. Germline V lookup: CDR1 SGHVS, CDR2 FQNEAQ. CDR3 nucleotide sequence: TGTGCCAGCAGCCCACAGGGGAACACTGAAGCTTTCTTT. Translated, it gives CASSPQGNTEAFF.

This chain joins TRBV3-1 and TRBJ2-3, with D hard to call. There are 15 residues in the CDR3. Per germline, CDR1 LGHDT and CDR2 YNNKEL (reference sequence). V lost 2 bases to trimming and J lost 0 bases, with 9 bases between them. This CDR3 reads CASSQWVASTDTQYF. CDR3 coding DNA: TGTGCCAGCAGCCAATGGGTAGCTAGCACAGATACGCAGTATTTT.

This clonotype showed up just a few times. The rearrangement uses TRBV5-1 and TRBJ2-5, with a tentative D call TRBD1 (6 bases). Germline V gene sequence: CDR1 SGHRS, CDR2 YFSETQ. This CDR3 is built from 14 residues. V was trimmed by 0 bases and J by 2 bases, leaving 8 bases between them. DNA of the CDR3: TGCGCCAGCAGCTTGGAAGGGGGACAAGAGACCCAGTACTTC. Protein sequence: CASSLEGGQETQYF.

The chain joins TRBV7-9 to TRBJ1-6; 7 positions agree with TRBD1. CDR1 is SEHNR, CDR2 FQNEAQ, per germline (reference sequence). Unmatched junction bases numbered 4, after V lost 3 bases and J lost 5 bases. The CDR3 spans 15 residues. DNA for the CDR3: TGTGCCAGCAGCTTCGGGACAGCCAATAATTCACCCCTCCACTTT. This codes for CASSFGTANNSPLHF.

This clonotype was seen repeatedly, ten times or more. The chain is built from TRBV27 and TRBJ1-1; maybe TRBD1 (6 bases). The CDR3 covers 14 residues. Germline V gene data show CDR1 as MNHEY and CDR2 as SMNVEV (reference sequence). Trimming shortened V by 3 bases and J by 2 bases, and 10 bases separated the two germline ends. CDR3 in DNA: TGTGCCAGCAGTTTTGGGGGCCCTAACACTGAAGCTTTCTTT. It codes for CASSFGGPNTEAFF.

This clonotype was seen repeatedly, ten times or more. The chain joins TRBV15 to TRBJ1-4; D unclear. Between the trimmed V and J ends, which lost 0 bases and 3 bases, there was a span of 8 bases. Per germline, CDR1 LNHNV and CDR2 YYDKDF (reference sequence). This CDR3 is 15 amino acids long. CDR3: CATSRDETPNEKLFF. For the CDR3, the DNA is TGTGCCACCAGCAGAGATGAGACACCTAATGAAAAACTGTTTTTT.

This clonotype was counted between two and nine times. The V gene is TRBV6-6, the J gene TRBJ2-7; TRBD1 is a possible D gene (6 bases). Trimming took off 7 bases at V and 6 bases at J, with 19 bases between the two ends. Germline CDR1 and CDR2: MNHNY and SVGAGI (reference sequence). CDR3 length: 14 residues. This CDR3 reads CASNHREDNFEQYF. For the CDR3, the DNA is TGTGCCAGCAACCACAGGGAAGATAACTTCGAGCAGTACTTC.